Listed below are T cell receptor beta chains from one sample, sequenced in a study of cytomegalovirus exposure and HLA in healthy donors. Profiling relied on immunoSEQ multiplex PCR, and the TCRdb table lists in-frame clones only, not all of them. Of about 86,000 clones in the sample, about 79% were seen once. Sequences were obtained from PBMCs. These receptors were collected from a female donor in good health and CMV-seronegative. Both conserved end residues are part of each CDR3. D genes are given only for firm matches. The listing skips clone size in some rows; elsewhere it reads once, few, many or a size class.

D gene,clone size,J gene,V gene,CDR3 protein,CDR3 DNA
.,.,TRBJ1-1,TRBV7-9,CAISLDLSWGGMNTEAFF,TGTGCCATCAGCTTAGATCTTAGCTGGGGGGGGATGAACACTGAAGCTTTCTTT
TRBD1,once,TRBJ2-5,TRBV2,CASSPGGWETQYF,TGTGCCAGCAGCCCAGGGGGCTGGGAGACCCAGTACTTC
.,.,TRBJ1-5,TRBV7-3,CASSPDGGEGQPQHF,TGTGCCAGCAGCCCCGACGGGGGGGAAGGACAGCCCCAGCATTTT
.,.,TRBJ1-1,TRBV7-3,CASSLSSGVPTEAFF,TGTGCCAGCAGCTTATCTTCAGGGGTCCCAACTGAAGCTTTCTTT
TRBD1,.,TRBJ1-4,TRBV5-1,CASSLGDRLATNEKLFF,TGCGCCAGCAGCCTGGGGGACAGGTTGGCAACTAATGAAAAACTGTTTTTT
TRBD1,.,TRBJ2-5,TRBV7-2,CASSDRGFQETQYF,TGTGCCAGCAGTGACAGGGGATTCCAAGAGACCCAGTACTTC
.,.,TRBJ2-5,TRBV15,CATSRAPDWQETQYF,TGTGCCACCAGCAGAGCCCCGGACTGGCAAGAGACCCAGTACTTC
TRBD1,few,TRBJ2-2,TRBV6-1,CASKIGQGAAGELFF,TGTGCCAGCAAAATAGGACAGGGGGCGGCCGGGGAGCTGTTTTTT
TRBD2,.,TRBJ2-5,TRBV4-3,CASSQDWGGETQYF,TGCGCCAGCAGCCAAGATTGGGGGGGAGAGACCCAGTACTTC
.,.,TRBJ1-5,TRBV5-4,CASSLAGMNQPQHF,TGTGCCAGCAGCTTGGCAGGCATGAATCAGCCCCAGCATTTT
.,once,TRBJ1-5,TRBV30,CAWSVQAMGPQHF,TGTGCCTGGAGTGTACAGGCAATGGGGCCCCAGCATTTT